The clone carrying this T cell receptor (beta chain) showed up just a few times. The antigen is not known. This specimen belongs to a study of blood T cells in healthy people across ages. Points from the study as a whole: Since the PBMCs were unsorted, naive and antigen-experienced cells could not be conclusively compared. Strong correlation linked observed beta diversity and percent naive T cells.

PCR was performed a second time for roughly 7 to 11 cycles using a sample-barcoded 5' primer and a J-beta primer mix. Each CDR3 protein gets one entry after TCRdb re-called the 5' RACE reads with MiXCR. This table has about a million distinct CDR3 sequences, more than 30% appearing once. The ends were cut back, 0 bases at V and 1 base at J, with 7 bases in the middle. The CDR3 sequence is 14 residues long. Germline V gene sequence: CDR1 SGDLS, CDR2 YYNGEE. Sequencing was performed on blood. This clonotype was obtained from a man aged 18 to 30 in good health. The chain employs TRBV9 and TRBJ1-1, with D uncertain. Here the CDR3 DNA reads TGTGCCAGCAGCGTAGCACCGACGAACACTGAAGCTTTCTTT. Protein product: CASSVAPTNTEAFF.